These T cell receptor beta chains were read from a single sample in a study of neurological immune-mediated disorders. Each CDR3 protein gets one entry after TCRdb re-called the 5' RACE reads with MiXCR. The sample has tens of thousands of distinct CDR3 sequences; roughly 4.3% are singletons. The sequencing sample was made of PBMCs. These receptors all stem from a woman aged 55-75 years with multiple sclerosis. Each CDR3 is given with its conserved first and last residue. D genes are given only for firm matches. Some rows mark clone size as missing; the rest say once, few, many or name a class of expanded clone.

>TRBV20-1|TRBD1|TRBJ1-2|many
TGCAGTGCTAGAGATCAGGGACAGGGGGCAGGAGGCTACACCTTC
CSARDQGQGAGGYTF
>TRBV12-3/TRBV12-4|.|TRBJ2-1|many
TGTGCCAGCAGTTACATCCTCCCGACTAGTTCCCATGAGCAGTTCTTC
CASSYILPTSSHEQFF
>TRBV7-8|.|TRBJ2-1|many
TGTGCCAGCAGCTTAGTGGGGACTGCCTACAATGAGCAGTTCTTC
CASSLVGTAYNEQFF
>TRBV12-3/TRBV12-4|.|TRBJ2-3|many
TGTGCCAGCAGTTTAGGGGGGATCACAGATACGCAGTATTTT
CASSLGGITDTQYF
>TRBV12-3/TRBV12-4|.|TRBJ2-7|many
TGTGCCAGCAGGGCCCGGGAGACCTACGAGCAGTACTTC
CASRARETYEQYF
>TRBV5-5|TRBD1|TRBJ2-1|many
TGTGCCAGCAGCCTGGGACAGGGAGGCACCTACAATGAGCAGTTCTTC
CASSLGQGGTYNEQFF
>TRBV2|.|TRBJ2-2|many
TGTGCCAGCAGTGAAAGTGGTAGGGCCACCGGGGAGCTGTTTTTT
CASSESGRATGELFF
>TRBV4-1|.|TRBJ2-3|.
TGCGCCAGCAGCCATAGCCGGTCCGCAGATACGCAGTATTTT
CASSHSRSADTQYF
>TRBV5-1|.|TRBJ2-5|many
TGCGCCAGCACGCCGGGACTCGCGCAAGAGACCCAGTACTTC
CASTPGLAQETQYF
>TRBV29-1|.|TRBJ2-3|many
TGCAGCGTTGAGAGGGGAACAGATACGCAGTATTTT
CSVERGTDTQYF
>TRBV14|.|TRBJ1-2|many
TGTGCCAGCAGCCCCCGGGGGTATGGCTACACCTTC
CASSPRGYGYTF
>TRBV5-1|.|TRBJ1-1|many
TGCGCCAGCAGCTTGGGTTCGGGTTTTGGTGAAGCTTTCTTT
CASSLGSGFGEAFF